The rows below give T cell receptor beta chains drawn from one sample of a study of cytomegalovirus exposure and HLA in healthy donors. Clones were sequenced by immunoSEQ multiplex PCR, and TCRdb holds only the in-frame ones, with some missing. The sample contains about 96,000 clones, more than 60% of which appear only once. Sequencing used PBMCs. The receptors originated from a man aged 30 to 39 in good health and CMV-seronegative. Each CDR3 is given with its conserved first and last residue. D genes are given only for firm matches. Size tells how often a clone was seen (once, few, many) or the class of an expanded clone, and some rows leave it out.

D	size	V	J	CDR3	DNA
-	once	TRBV2	TRBJ2-7	CASQADYYEQYF	TGTGCCAGCCAGGCCGACTACTACGAGCAGTACTTC
-	-	TRBV11-1	TRBJ2-6	CASSAGIGGQGANVLTF	TGTGCCAGCAGCGCGGGGATCGGGGGGCAAGGGGCCAACGTCCTGACTTTC
TRBD1	-	TRBV7-7	TRBJ1-1	CASSCRGRGDTEAFF	TGTGCCAGCAGCTGCCGAGGCAGGGGGGACACTGAAGCTTTCTTT
TRBD2	-	TRBV19	TRBJ2-5	CASSIELASGQETQYF	TGTGCCAGTAGTATAGAGTTGGCTAGCGGGCAAGAGACCCAGTACTTC
TRBD1	-	TRBV2	TRBJ1-6	CASGDRLDSPLHF	TGTGCCAGCGGGGACAGGCTCGATTCACCCCTCCACTTT
-	-	TRBV25-1	TRBJ2-1	CASSAAQGEVNEQFF	TGTGCCAGCAGTGCGGCGCAGGGGGAGGTTAATGAGCAGTTCTTC
-	-	TRBV29-1	TRBJ1-2	CSVGQNGYTF	TGCAGCGTTGGGCAGAATGGCTACACCTTC
-	-	TRBV7-9	TRBJ1-4	CASTPAGGTVSEKLFF	TGTGCCAGCACCCCCGCCGGGGGAACCGTGAGTGAAAAACTGTTTTTT
-	-	TRBV12-5	TRBJ2-1	CASGRGLPPNNEQFF	TGTGCTAGTGGTAGGGGCCTTCCGCCCAACAATGAGCAGTTCTTC
TRBD2	-	TRBV2	TRBJ2-2	CASSGAAERGITGELFF	TGTGCCAGCAGTGGAGCGGCGGAGCGGGGGATAACCGGGGAGCTGTTTTTT
TRBD1	-	TRBV6-6	TRBJ2-2	CASKEGGLPAGELFF	TGTGCCAGCAAAGAAGGGGGCCTACCCGCCGGGGAGCTGTTTTTT
TRBD1	-	TRBV11-3	TRBJ1-2	CASSHGQVHGYTF	TGTGCCAGCAGCCACGGACAGGTCCATGGCTACACCTTC
TRBD1	-	TRBV6-1	TRBJ1-5	CASSGAGTVGFYQPQHF	TGTGCCAGCAGTGGTGCCGGGACAGTCGGGTTCTATCAGCCCCAGCATTTT
-	-	TRBV7-9	TRBJ2-1	CASSLAFSYEQFF	TGTGCCAGCAGCTTAGCCTTTTCGTATGAGCAGTTCTTC
-	-	TRBV28	TRBJ1-2	CASTINPFQRSYTF	TGTGCCAGCACCATAAACCCATTCCAGCGTTCCTACACCTTC
-	-	TRBV2	TRBJ1-1	CASRAGLLNTEAFF	TGTGCCAGCAGGGCGGGACTCCTGAACACTGAAGCTTTCTTT
TRBD1	few	TRBV29-1	TRBJ1-1	CSSGQGASGTEAFF	TGCAGTTCGGGACAGGGGGCTTCGGGTACTGAAGCTTTCTTT
-	-	TRBV19	TRBJ1-6	CASGGGERGNSPLHF	TGTGCCAGTGGAGGGGGGGAAAGGGGCAATTCACCCCTCCACTTT
TRBD1	-	TRBV18	TRBJ1-2	CASSPPRTGAVGYTF	TGTGCCAGCTCACCACCTCGGACAGGGGCGGTCGGCTACACCTTC
-	-	TRBV13	TRBJ1-1	CASSPHVNTEAFF	TGTGCCAGCAGCCCACATGTGAACACTGAAGCTTTCTTT
TRBD2	-	TRBV27	TRBJ2-7	CASSLSFSHYTGLAGSEQYF	TGTGCCAGCAGTTTATCGTTCTCACATTACACGGGACTAGCAGGTTCCGAGCAGTACTTC
-	-	TRBV27	TRBJ2-7	CASTTYGSYEQYF	TGTGCCAGCACCACCTACGGCTCCTACGAGCAGTACTTC
-	-	TRBV29-1	TRBJ2-3	CSVGSQSTDTQYF	TGCAGCGTTGGATCGCAGAGCACAGATACGCAGTATTTT
-	-	TRBV7-9	TRBJ2-7	CASSLAEVGEQYF	TGTGCCAGCAGCTTAGCGGAGGTAGGCGAGCAGTACTTC
-	-	TRBV6-5	TRBJ1-1	CASNPTGGNTEAFF	TGTGCCAGCAACCCGACAGGCGGGAACACTGAAGCTTTCTTT
-	once	TRBV4-3	TRBJ2-2	CASSQDNAGAGGELFF	TGCGCCAGCAGCCAAGATAACGCAGGGGCGGGCGGGGAGCTGTTTTTT
TRBD1	-	TRBV13	TRBJ1-1	CAIRLRQGMNTEAFF	TGTGCCATCAGACTAAGACAGGGCATGAACACTGAAGCTTTCTTT
TRBD1	once	TRBV11-2	TRBJ1-6	CASSPAGTGNSPLHF	TGTGCCAGCAGCCCGGCCGGGACAGGGAATTCACCCCTCCACTTT
-	-	TRBV5-1	TRBJ2-3	CASSGSVSDTQYF	TGCGCCAGCAGCGGTAGCGTCTCAGATACGCAGTATTTT
TRBD2	-	TRBV6-1	TRBJ2-3	CASGTSYTDTQYF	TGTGCCAGCGGGACTAGCTACACAGATACGCAGTATTTT
-	-	TRBV18	TRBJ2-4	CASSPDRRLYEAKNIQYF	TGTGCCAGCTCACCAGACAGACGTTTGTACGAAGCCAAAAACATTCAGTACTTC
-	few	TRBV9	TRBJ1-2	CASRGDYGYTF	TGTGCCAGCCGGGGGGACTATGGCTACACCTTC
-	-	TRBV5-4	TRBJ1-2	CASRPSSTANYGYTF	TGTGCCAGCAGACCAAGCTCGACAGCTAACTATGGCTACACCTTC
TRBD1	-	TRBV7-2	TRBJ1-1	CASTESPGQGWTEAFF	TGTGCCAGCACCGAATCCCCGGGACAGGGGTGGACTGAAGCTTTCTTT
-	-	TRBV29-1	TRBJ2-7	CSVGNRHHSYEQYF	TGCAGCGTTGGAAACAGACATCACTCCTACGAGCAGTACTTC
TRBD2	few	TRBV18	TRBJ2-3	CASRGADTQYF	TGTGCCAGCCGGGGGGCAGATACGCAGTATTTT
TRBD2	once	TRBV19	TRBJ2-5	CASSSGGGGFRQETQYF	TGTGCCAGTAGTTCCGGCGGCGGGGGGTTTCGGCAAGAGACCCAGTACTTC
-	-	TRBV28	TRBJ1-2	CASSFPKGRDTYGYTF	TGTGCCAGCAGTTTCCCCAAGGGCAGGGACACCTATGGCTACACCTTC
-	-	TRBV7-9	TRBJ1-2	CASSLARTAYGYTF	TGTGCCAGCAGCTTAGCACGGACAGCTTATGGCTACACCTTC
-	-	TRBV29-1	TRBJ1-1	CSLAPKGGTEAFF	TGCAGCCTAGCCCCCAAGGGGGGGACTGAAGCTTTCTTT
TRBD1	-	TRBV6-1	TRBJ1-1	CASIRTGGNTEAFF	TGTGCCAGCATTCGGACAGGGGGGAACACTGAAGCTTTCTTT
TRBD1	once	TRBV5-1	TRBJ1-1	CASSSGQGLNTEAFF	TGCGCCAGCAGCTCGGGACAGGGTTTGAACACTGAAGCTTTCTTT
-	-	TRBV28	TRBJ2-7	CASSEGFSYEQYF	TGTGCCAGCAGTGAGGGATTCTCCTACGAGCAGTACTTC
TRBD1	few	TRBV19	TRBJ1-5	CASRPDRGVGQPQHF	TGTGCCAGTAGGCCGGACAGGGGGGTAGGTCAGCCCCAGCATTTT
-	few	TRBV6-1	TRBJ1-5	CASGSTADQPQHF	TGTGCCAGCGGATCAACAGCCGATCAGCCCCAGCATTTT
TRBD1	-	TRBV9	TRBJ1-1	CASSVDTQGALDTEAFF	TGTGCCAGCAGCGTAGACACCCAGGGGGCATTGGACACTGAAGCTTTCTTT
-	-	TRBV7-8	TRBJ2-5	CASSFNYQETQYF	TGTGCCAGCAGCTTCAACTACCAAGAGACCCAGTACTTC
-	-	TRBV7-3	TRBJ2-6	CASSLIARQAGANVLTF	TGTGCCAGCAGCTTAATAGCGAGACAGGCAGGGGCCAACGTCCTGACTTTC
TRBD1	-	TRBV4-1	TRBJ1-3	CASSPQGAAGGNTIYF	TGCGCCAGCAGCCCCCAGGGGGCTGCCGGTGGAAACACCATATATTTT
TRBD1	-	TRBV7-2	TRBJ1-4	CASSKGQGNEKLFF	TGTGCCAGCAGCAAGGGACAGGGAAATGAAAAACTGTTTTTT
TRBD2	-	TRBV25-1	TRBJ2-2	CASSERRSSGPNTGELFF	TGTGCCAGCAGTGAAAGGAGGTCTAGCGGACCGAACACCGGGGAGCTGTTTTTT
-	-	TRBV5-1	TRBJ1-1	CASSLTRWRGRRRNKTEAFF	TGCGCCAGCAGCTTGACTAGATGGCGGGGGCGTAGAAGGAACAAGACTGAAGCTTTCTTT
-	-	TRBV11-3	TRBJ1-4	CASSLGATVNEKLFF	TGTGCCAGCAGCTTAGGGGCCACAGTGAATGAAAAACTGTTTTTT
TRBD1	-	TRBV9	TRBJ1-6	CASSPGDRSNSPLHF	TGTGCCAGCAGCCCCGGGGACAGGTCTAATTCACCCCTCCACTTT
-	-	TRBV5-1	TRBJ1-5	CASSLEGDNQPQHF	TGCGCCAGCAGCTTGGAAGGGGACAATCAGCCCCAGCATTTT
-	-	TRBV2	TRBJ2-5	CASNPDIETQYF	TGTGCCAGCAACCCGGACATAGAGACCCAGTACTTC
-	-	TRBV5-1	TRBJ1-5	CASSLAPLGSDQPQHF	TGCGCCAGCAGCTTGGCCCCCCTTGGTTCGGATCAGCCCCAGCATTTT
-	-	TRBV27	TRBJ2-7	CASSPREAGTTKAYEQYF	TGTGCCAGCAGTCCCCGTGAGGCCGGGACAACAAAAGCCTACGAGCAGTACTTC
-	-	TRBV7-2	TRBJ1-1	CASSPRRTEAFF	TGTGCCAGCAGCCCCCGGCGGACTGAAGCTTTCTTT
TRBD1	once	TRBV10-2	TRBJ1-6	CASSPDRANSPLHF	TGCGCCAGCAGTCCCGACAGGGCGAATTCACCCCTCCACTTT